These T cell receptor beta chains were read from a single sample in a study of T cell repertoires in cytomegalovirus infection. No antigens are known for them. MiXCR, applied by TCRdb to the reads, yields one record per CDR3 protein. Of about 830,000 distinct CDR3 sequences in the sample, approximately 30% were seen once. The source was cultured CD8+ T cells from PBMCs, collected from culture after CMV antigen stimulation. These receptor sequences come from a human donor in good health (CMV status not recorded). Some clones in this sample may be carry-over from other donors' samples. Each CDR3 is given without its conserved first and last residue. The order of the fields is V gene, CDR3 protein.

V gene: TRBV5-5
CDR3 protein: ASSPGPGAPSSYNEQF

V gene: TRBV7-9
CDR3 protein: ASSLAGGPEY

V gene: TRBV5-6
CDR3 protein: ASTRWAVNTEAF

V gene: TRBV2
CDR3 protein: ASNGNNQPQH

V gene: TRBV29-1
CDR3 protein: SAGQGWVGTEAF

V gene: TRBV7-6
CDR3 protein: ASSLGDSTYNEQF

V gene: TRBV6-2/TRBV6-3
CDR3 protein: ASSYSQTGSNEQF

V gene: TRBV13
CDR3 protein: ASSFGQGRDEQF

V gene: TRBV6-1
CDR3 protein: ASSDFYRPDSSYNEQF

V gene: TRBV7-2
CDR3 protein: ASSLSATDTQY

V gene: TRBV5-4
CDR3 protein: ASSFEGDREETPLH

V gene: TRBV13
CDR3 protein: ASSLEGSYNSPLH

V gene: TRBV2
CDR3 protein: ASSEDSSIDNEQF

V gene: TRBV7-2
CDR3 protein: ASSLRQQGRGEKLF

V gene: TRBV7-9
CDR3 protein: ASSLVGGTNTEAF

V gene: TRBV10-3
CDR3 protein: AISGKDLNTEAF

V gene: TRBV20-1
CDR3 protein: SASDGDHGYT

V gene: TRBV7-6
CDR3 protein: ASRTPRGNQETQY

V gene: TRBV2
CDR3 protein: ASSELAGAETQY

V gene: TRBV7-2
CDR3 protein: ASSRRTGNTEAF

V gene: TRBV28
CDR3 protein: ASSLDPSTDTQY

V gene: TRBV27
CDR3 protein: ASSLQGASEKLF

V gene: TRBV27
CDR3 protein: ASSIYRGRTNNEQF

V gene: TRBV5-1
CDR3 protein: ASSMTSGGSTDTQY

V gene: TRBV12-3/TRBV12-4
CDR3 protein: ASSFSVRTGDQPQH

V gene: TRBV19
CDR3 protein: ASTHETADQPQH

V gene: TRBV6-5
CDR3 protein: ASSYWGGEFYNEQF

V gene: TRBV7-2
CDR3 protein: ASSSRIVVPNEQY

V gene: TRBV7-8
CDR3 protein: ASSPPRGPNYGYT

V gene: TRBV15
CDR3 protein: ATSRDRTGGRVGELF

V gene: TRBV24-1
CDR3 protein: ATSDPTLSGANVLT

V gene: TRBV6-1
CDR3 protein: ASSEVVGRSRPQH